These T cell receptor beta chains were read from a single sample in a study of T-cell reconstitution after alpha-beta-depleted transplantation in children. TCRdb called the PCR reads again in MiXCR, with one record for every CDR3 protein. The sample holds a few hundred thousand distinct CDR3 sequences; less than 9.5% are singletons and the top ten take about 8.2%. The input for sequencing was peripheral blood, taken 360 days after TCRalphabeta/CD19-depleted stem cell transplant. The receptor set was obtained from a female patient aged 2-9 years who had a stem cell transplant for Fanconi anemia, so the T cells may come from the graft donor. The CDR3 runs from the conserved cysteine through the conserved F or W. A D gene is named only where the DNA matches it firmly. Size tells how often a clone was seen (once, few, many) or the class of an expanded clone, and some rows leave it out.

V	D	size	J	CDR3	DNA
TRBV29-1	TRBD2	few	TRBJ2-3	CSVDGLAGDTDTQYF	TGCAGCGTTGATGGCCTAGCGGGGGACACAGATACGCAGTATTTT
TRBV11-2	TRBD1	NA	TRBJ2-3	CASSVDRGWTDTQYF	TGTGCCAGCAGCGTAGACAGGGGGTGGACAGATACGCAGTATTTT
TRBV7-8	NA	many	TRBJ2-7	CASSLPTDEQYF	TGTGCCAGCAGCTTACCGACAGACGAGCAGTACTTC
TRBV7-9	TRBD1	many	TRBJ1-4	CASSWDRLPNEKLFF	TGTGCCAGCAGTTGGGACAGGCTCCCTAATGAAAAACTGTTTTTT
TRBV30	NA	NA	TRBJ1-3	CAWSVLRRNTIYF	TGTGCCTGGAGTGTACTTAGGAGAAACACCATATATTTT
TRBV29-1	NA	many	TRBJ2-2	CSASGSRANTGELFF	TGCAGCGCCTCAGGGTCCAGGGCCAACACCGGGGAGCTGTTTTTT
TRBV20-1	NA	NA	TRBJ2-1	CSARAQGDEQFF	TGCAGTGCTAGAGCTCAGGGCGATGAGCAGTTCTTC
TRBV10-3	NA	many	TRBJ2-5	CAISEGETQYF	TGTGCCATCAGTGAGGGGGAGACCCAGTACTTC
TRBV20-1	TRBD2	few	TRBJ2-3	CSARDLAAGTQYF	TGCAGTGCTAGAGATCTAGCGGCGGGTACGCAGTATTTT
TRBV7-9	TRBD1	many	TRBJ1-1	CASSLIRTGTEAFF	TGTGCCAGCAGCTTAATAAGGACAGGGACGGAAGCTTTCTTT
TRBV4-1	NA	many	TRBJ2-7	CASSRDGAYEQYF	TGCGCCAGCAGCAGGGACGGGGCCTACGAGCAGTACTTC
TRBV20-1	NA	few	TRBJ1-4	CSVLKGEKLFF	TGCAGTGTGTTGAAGGGTGAAAAACTGTTTTTT
TRBV7-9	NA	NA	TRBJ1-1	CASSLREGEAFF	TGTGCCAGCAGCCTCCGGGAGGGTGAAGCTTTCTTT
TRBV4-1	TRBD2	NA	TRBJ2-2	CASSLTSGGAVAGELFF	TGCGCCAGCAGCCTGACTAGCGGGGGCGCGGTGGCCGGGGAGCTGTTTTTT
TRBV5-1	NA	many	TRBJ2-2	CASSLNRGAGELFF	TGCGCCAGCAGCTTGAATAGGGGGGCCGGGGAGCTGTTTTTT
TRBV12-3/TRBV12-4	NA	many	TRBJ2-1	CASSLAEGISEQFF	TGTGCCAGCAGTTTAGCTGAGGGGATATCTGAGCAGTTCTTC
TRBV20-1	NA	many	TRBJ1-2	CSAQRQDFYGYTF	TGCAGTGCTCAGCGACAGGACTTCTATGGCTACACCTTC
TRBV10-3	NA	many	TRBJ2-2	CAISRRAVLTNTGELFF	TGTGCCATCAGTCGGCGGGCAGTCCTTACGAACACCGGGGAGCTGTTTTTT
TRBV3-1	NA	many	TRBJ1-2	CASSQADNGYTF	TGTGCCAGCAGCCAAGCGGACAATGGCTACACCTTC
TRBV5-6	NA	few	TRBJ2-3	CASSQFVTDTQYF	TGTGCCAGCAGCCAATTCGTCACAGATACGCAGTATTTT
TRBV11-3	NA	few	TRBJ2-2	CASSSDPTGELFF	TGTGCCAGCAGCTCAGACCCAACCGGGGAGCTGTTTTTT
TRBV5-1	NA	few	TRBJ2-2	CASSRGWRAGNTGELFF	TGCGCCAGCAGTCGCGGATGGCGGGCGGGAAACACCGGGGAGCTGTTTTTT
TRBV5-6	NA	NA	TRBJ1-5	CASSFRWGPQPQHF	TGTGCCAGCAGCTTTCGGTGGGGACCTCAGCCCCAGCATTTT
TRBV5-1	NA	NA	TRBJ1-2	CASSLDWTVSPYGYTF	TGCGCCAGCAGCTTGGATTGGACAGTTAGCCCCTATGGCTACACCTTC
TRBV15	NA	NA	TRBJ2-7	CATSRIPDSYEQYF	TGTGCCACCAGCAGAATACCGGATTCCTACGAGCAGTACTTC